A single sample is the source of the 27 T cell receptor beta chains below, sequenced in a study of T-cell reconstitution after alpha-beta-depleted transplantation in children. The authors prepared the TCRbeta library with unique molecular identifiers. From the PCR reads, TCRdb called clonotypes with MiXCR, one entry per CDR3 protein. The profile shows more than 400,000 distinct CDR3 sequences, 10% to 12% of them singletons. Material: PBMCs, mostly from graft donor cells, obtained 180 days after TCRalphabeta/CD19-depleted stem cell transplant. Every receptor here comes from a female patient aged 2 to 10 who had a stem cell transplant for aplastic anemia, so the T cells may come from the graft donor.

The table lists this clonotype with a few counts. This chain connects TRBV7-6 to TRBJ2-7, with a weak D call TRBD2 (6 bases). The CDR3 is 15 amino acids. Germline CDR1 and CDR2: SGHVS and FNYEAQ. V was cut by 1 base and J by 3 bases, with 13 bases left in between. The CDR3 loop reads CASSLEAGQGYEQYF. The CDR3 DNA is TGTGCCAGCAGCTTAGAAGCGGGCCAAGGCTACGAGCAGTACTTC.

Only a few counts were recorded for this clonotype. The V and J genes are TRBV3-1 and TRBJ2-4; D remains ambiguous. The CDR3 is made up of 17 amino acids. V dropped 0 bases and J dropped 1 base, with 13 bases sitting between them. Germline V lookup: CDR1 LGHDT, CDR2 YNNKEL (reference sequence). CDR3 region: CASSQDRYGAAKNIQYF. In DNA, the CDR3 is TGTGCCAGCAGCCAAGATCGGTACGGAGCCGCCAAAAACATTCAGTACTTC. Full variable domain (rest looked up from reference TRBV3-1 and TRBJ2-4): DTAVSQTPKYLVTQMGNDKSIKCEQNLGHDTMYWYKQDSKKFLKIMFSYNNKELIINETVPNRFSPKSPDKAHLNLHINSLELGDSAVYFCASSQDRYGAAKNIQYFGAGTRLSVL.

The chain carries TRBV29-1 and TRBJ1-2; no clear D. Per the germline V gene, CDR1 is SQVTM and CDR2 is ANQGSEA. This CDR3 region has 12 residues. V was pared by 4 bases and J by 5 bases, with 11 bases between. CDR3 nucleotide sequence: TGCAGCGTTGGGTGGGGAATATATGGCTACACCTTC. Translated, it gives CSVGWGIYGYTF.

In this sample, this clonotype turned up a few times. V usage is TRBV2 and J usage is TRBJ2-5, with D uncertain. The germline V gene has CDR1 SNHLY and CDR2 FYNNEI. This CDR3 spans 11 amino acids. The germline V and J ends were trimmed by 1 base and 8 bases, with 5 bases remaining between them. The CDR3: CASSEVGTQYF. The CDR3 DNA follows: TGTGCCAGCAGTGAAGTGGGAACCCAGTACTTC.

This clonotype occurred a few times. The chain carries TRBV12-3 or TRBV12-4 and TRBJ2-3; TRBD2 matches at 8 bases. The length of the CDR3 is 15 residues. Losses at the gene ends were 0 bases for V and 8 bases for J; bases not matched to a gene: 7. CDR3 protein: CASSLALSGSTTQYF. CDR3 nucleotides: TGTGCCAGCAGTTTAGCGCTCAGCGGGAGTACTACGCAGTATTTT.

In DNA, the CDR3 is TGTGCCAGCAGTGAAGCGCCCGGGACGGGGGAGACCCAGTACTTC. It translates to CASSEAPGTGETQYF. This chain connects TRBV6-1 to TRBJ2-5; D is perhaps TRBD1 or TRBD2 (5 bases each). This CDR3 is built from 15 residues. Trimming pared 0 bases from V and 5 bases from J, leaving 13 bases between. Germline loops: CDR1 MNHNS, CDR2 SASEGT.

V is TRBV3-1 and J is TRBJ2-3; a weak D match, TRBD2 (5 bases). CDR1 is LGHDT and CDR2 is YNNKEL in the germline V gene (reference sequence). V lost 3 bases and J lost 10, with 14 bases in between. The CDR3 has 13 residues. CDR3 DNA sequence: TGTGCCAGCAGCCACCCGGGGTCTGGTCCGCAGTATTTT. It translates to CASSHPGSGPQYF.

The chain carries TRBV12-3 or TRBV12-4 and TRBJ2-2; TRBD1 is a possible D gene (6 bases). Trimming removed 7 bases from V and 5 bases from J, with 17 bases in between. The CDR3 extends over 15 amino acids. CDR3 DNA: TGTGCCAGCACCGTTGGGGACACCCTAACCGGGGAGCTGTTTTTT. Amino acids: CASTVGDTLTGELFF.

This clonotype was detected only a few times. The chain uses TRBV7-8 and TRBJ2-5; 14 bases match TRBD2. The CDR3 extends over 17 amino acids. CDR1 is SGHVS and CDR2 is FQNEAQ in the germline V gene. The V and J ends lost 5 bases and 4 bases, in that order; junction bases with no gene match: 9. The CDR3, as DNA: TGTGCCAGCAGCATTCTCCCGACTAGCGGGAGGGGAGAGACCCAGTACTTC. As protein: CASSILPTSGRGETQYF.

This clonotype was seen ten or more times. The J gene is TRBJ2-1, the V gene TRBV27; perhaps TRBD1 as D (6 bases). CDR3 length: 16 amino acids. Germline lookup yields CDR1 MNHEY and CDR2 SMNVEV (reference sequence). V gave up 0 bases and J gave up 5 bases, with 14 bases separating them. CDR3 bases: TGTGCCAGCAGTTTATCCGGGACAAGGACCCACAATGAGCAGTTCTTC. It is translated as CASSLSGTRTHNEQFF.

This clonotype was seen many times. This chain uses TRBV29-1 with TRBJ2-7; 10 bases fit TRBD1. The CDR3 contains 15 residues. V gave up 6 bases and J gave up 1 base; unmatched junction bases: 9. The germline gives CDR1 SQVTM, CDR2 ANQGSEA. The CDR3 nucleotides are TGCAGCGTGGGGACAGGGGTACCTACTTCCTACGAGCAGTACTTC. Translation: CSVGTGVPTSYEQYF.

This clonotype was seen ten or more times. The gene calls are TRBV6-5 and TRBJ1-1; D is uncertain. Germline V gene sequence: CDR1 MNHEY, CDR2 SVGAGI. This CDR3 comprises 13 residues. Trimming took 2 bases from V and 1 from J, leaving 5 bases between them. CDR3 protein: CASSYEPNTEAFF. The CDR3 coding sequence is TGTGCCAGCAGTTACGAACCGAACACTGAAGCTTTCTTT.

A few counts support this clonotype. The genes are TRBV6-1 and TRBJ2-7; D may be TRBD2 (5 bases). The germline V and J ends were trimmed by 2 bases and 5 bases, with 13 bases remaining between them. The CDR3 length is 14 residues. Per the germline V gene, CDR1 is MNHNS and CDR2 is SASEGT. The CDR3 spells CASSEIRGDDEQYF. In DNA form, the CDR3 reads TGTGCCAGCAGTGAAATCCGGGGAGACGACGAGCAGTACTTC.

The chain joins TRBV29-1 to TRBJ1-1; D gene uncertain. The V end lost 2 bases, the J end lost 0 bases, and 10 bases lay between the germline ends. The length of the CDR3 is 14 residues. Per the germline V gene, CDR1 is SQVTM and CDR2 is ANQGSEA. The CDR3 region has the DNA TGCAGCGTTGAACCAGGTGGGGTGAACACTGAAGCTTTCTTT. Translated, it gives CSVEPGGVNTEAFF.

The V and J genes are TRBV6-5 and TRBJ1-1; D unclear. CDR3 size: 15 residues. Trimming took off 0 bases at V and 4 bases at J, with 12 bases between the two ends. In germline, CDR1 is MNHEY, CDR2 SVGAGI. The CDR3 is CASSYSIVGITEAFF. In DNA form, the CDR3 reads TGTGCCAGCAGTTACTCGATCGTAGGGATCACTGAAGCTTTCTTT.

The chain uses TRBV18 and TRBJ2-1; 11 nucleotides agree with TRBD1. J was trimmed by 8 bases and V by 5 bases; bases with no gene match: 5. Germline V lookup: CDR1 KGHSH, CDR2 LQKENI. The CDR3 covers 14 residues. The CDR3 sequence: CASSYGQGADEQFF. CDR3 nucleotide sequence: TGTGCCAGCTCATACGGACAGGGGGCAGATGAGCAGTTCTTC. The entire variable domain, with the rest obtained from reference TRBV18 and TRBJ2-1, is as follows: NAGVMQNPRHLVRRRGQEARLRCSPMKGHSHVYWYRQLPEEGLKFMVYLQKENIIDESGMPKERFSAEFPKEGPSILRIQQVVRGDSAAYFCASSYGQGADEQFFGPGTRLTVL.

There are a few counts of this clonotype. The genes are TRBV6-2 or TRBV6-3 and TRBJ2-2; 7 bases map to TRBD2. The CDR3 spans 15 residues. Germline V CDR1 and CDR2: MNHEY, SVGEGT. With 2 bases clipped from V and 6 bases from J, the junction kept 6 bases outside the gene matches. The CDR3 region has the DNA TGTGCCAGCAGTTACGTGCCGGGAGGCCCCGGGGAGCTGTTTTTT. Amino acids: CASSYVPGGPGELFF.

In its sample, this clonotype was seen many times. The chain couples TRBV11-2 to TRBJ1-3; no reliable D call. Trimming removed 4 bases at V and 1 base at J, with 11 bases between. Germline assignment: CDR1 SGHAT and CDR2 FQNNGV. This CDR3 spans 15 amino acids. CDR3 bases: TGTGCCAGCAGCTCCGGGCGCGGTTCTGGAAACACCATATATTTT. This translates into CASSSGRGSGNTIYF.

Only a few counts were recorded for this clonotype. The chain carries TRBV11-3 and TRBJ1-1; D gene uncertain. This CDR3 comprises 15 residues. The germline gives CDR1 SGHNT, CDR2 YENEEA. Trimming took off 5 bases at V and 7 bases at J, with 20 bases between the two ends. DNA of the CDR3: TGTGCCAGCAGCCCGACGCCACTCTTTTCAGGTGAAGCTTTCTTT. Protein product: CASSPTPLFSGEAFF.

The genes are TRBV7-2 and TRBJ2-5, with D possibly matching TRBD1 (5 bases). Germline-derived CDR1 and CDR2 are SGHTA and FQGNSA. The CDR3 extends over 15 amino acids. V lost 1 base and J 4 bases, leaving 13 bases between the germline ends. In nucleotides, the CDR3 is TGTGCCAGCAGCTTAGTTAGGCAGGGCGCAGAGACCCAGTACTTC. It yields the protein CASSLVRQGAETQYF.

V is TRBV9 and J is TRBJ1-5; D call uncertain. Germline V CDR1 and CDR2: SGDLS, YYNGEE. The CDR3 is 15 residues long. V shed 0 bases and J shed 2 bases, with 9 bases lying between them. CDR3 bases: TGTGCCAGCAGCGTAGGGGGTTGGGGCAATCAGCCCCAGCATTTT. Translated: CASSVGGWGNQPQHF.

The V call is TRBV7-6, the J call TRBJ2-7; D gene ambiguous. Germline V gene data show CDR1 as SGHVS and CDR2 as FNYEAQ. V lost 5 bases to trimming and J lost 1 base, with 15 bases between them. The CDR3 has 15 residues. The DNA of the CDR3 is TGTGCCAGCAGCCCCTTCGGCGGCGTTTCCTACGAGCAGTACTTC. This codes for CASSPFGGVSYEQYF.

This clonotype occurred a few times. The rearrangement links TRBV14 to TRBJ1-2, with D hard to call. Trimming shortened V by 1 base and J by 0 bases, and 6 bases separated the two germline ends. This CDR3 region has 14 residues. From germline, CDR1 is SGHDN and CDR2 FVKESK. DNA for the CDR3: TGTGCCAGCAGCCAAGGATGGACTAACTATGGCTACACCTTC. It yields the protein CASSQGWTNYGYTF.

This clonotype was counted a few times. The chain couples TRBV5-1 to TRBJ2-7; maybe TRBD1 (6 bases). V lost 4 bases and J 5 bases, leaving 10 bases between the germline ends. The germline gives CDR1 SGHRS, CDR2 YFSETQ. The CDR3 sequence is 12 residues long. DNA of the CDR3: TGCGCCAGCAGCCGTGGACAGAACGAGCAGTACTTC. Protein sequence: CASSRGQNEQYF. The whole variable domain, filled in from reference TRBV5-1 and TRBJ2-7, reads KAGVTQTPRYLIKTRGQQVTLSCSPISGHRSVSWYQQTPGQGLQFLFEYFSETQRNKGNFPGRFSGRQFSNSRSEMNVSTLELGDSALYLCASSRGQNEQYFGPGTRLTVT.

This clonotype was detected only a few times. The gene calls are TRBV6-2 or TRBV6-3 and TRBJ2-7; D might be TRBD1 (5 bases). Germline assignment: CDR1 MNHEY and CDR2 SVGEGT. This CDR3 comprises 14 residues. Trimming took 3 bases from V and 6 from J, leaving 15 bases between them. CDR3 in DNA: TGTGCCAGCAGTTATCAGTTAGGGGTCCTCGAGCAGTACGTC. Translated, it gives CASSYQLGVLEQYV.

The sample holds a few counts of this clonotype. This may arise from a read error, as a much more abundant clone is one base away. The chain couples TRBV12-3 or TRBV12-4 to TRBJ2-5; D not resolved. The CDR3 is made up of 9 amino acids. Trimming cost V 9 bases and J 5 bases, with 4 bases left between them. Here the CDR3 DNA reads TGTGCCAGAGGGGAGACCCAGTACTTC. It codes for CARGETQYF.

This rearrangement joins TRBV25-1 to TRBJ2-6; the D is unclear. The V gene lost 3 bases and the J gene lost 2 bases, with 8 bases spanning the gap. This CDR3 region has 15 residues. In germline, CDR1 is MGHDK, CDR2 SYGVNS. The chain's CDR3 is CASSDVGPGANVLTF. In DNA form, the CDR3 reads TGTGCCAGCAGTGACGTAGGCCCTGGGGCCAACGTCCTGACTTTC.